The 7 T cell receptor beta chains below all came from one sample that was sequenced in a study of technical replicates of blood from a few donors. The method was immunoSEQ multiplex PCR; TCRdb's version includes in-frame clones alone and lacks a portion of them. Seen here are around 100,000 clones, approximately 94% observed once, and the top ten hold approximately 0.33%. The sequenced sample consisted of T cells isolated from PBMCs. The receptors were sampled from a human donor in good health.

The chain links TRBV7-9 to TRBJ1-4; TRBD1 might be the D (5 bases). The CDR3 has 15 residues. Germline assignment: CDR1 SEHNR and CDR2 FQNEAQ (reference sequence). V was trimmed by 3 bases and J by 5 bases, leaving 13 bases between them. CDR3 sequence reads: CASSFSGTVNEKLFF. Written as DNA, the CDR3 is TGTGCCAGCAGCTTCTCCGGGACTGTGAATGAAAAACTGTTTTTT.

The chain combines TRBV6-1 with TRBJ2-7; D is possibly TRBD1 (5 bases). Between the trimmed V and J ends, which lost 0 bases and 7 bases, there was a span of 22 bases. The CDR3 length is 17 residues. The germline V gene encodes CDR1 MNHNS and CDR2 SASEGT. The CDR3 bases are TGTGCCAGCAGTGAAGCGCTCGCACAGGTCAGTATGGGGGAGCAGTACTTC. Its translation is CASSEALAQVSMGEQYF.

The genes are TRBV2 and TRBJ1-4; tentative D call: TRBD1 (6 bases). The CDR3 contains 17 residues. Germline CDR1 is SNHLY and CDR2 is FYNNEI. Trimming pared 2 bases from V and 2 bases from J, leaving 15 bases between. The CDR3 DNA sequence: TGTGCCAGCAGTGAACCACGGGGGGCATCGACTAATGAAAAACTGTTTTTT. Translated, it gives CASSEPRGASTNEKLFF.

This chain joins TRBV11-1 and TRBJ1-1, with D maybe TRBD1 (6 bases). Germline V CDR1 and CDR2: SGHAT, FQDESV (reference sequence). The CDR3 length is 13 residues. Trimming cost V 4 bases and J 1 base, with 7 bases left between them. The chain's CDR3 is CASSSGQNTEAFF. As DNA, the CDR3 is TGTGCCAGCAGCTCGGGACAGAACACTGAAGCTTTCTTT.

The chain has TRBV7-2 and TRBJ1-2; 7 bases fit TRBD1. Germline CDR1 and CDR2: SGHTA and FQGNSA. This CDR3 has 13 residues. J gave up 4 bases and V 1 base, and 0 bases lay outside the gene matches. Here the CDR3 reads CASSLGQGYGYTF. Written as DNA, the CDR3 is TGTGCCAGCAGCTTAGGACAGGGCTATGGCTACACCTTC.

The CDR3 loop reads CASSSGTAYEQYF. CDR3 nucleotide sequence: TGTGCCAGCTCTTCCGGGACAGCCTACGAGCAGTACTTC. The chain carries TRBV18 and TRBJ2-7, with 7 bases fitting TRBD1. The CDR3 spans 13 residues. In germline, CDR1 is KGHSH, CDR2 LQKENI. J gave up 2 bases and V 6 bases, and 4 bases lay outside the gene matches. The full variable domain, in which reference TRBV18 and TRBJ2-7 provide the parts outside the CDR3, is NAGVMQNPRHLVRRRGQEARLRCSPMKGHSHVYWYRQLPEEGLKFMVYLQKENIIDESGMPKERFSAEFPKEGPSILRIQQVVRGDSAAYFCASSSGTAYEQYFGPGTRLTVT.

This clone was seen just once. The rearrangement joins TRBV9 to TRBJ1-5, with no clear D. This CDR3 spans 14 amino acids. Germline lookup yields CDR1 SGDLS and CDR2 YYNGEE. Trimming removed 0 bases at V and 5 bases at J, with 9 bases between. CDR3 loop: CASSVAGFDQPQHF. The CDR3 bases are TGTGCCAGCAGCGTAGCCGGGTTCGATCAGCCCCAGCATTTT.